Shown below are 14 T cell receptor beta chains from a single sample sequenced in a study of T cell repertoires in cytomegalovirus infection. TCRdb processed the reads anew with MiXCR; each CDR3 protein has one entry. This sample yields about 830,000 distinct CDR3 sequences, of which approximately 32% are seen a single time; 12% belongs to the top ten. The antigens of these receptors remain unknown. The input for sequencing was cultured CD8+ T cells from PBMCs, taken from culture after CMV antigen stimulation. These receptors were obtained from a human donor in good health (CMV status not recorded). Some clones in this sample may be carry-over from other donors' samples.

In the case of this clonotype: This may be a read error, as it is one base from a much larger clone. The V gene is TRBV7-2, the J gene TRBJ2-3, with 8 bases aligning to TRBD1. This CDR3 spans 14 amino acids. With 4 bases clipped from V and 4 bases from J, the junction kept 4 bases outside the gene matches. Germline V gene data show CDR1 as SGHTA and CDR2 as FQGNSA. CDR3 nucleotides: TGTGCCAGCAGCTCGAGGACAGGGTCAGATACGCAGTATTTT. It yields the protein CASSSRTGSDTQYF.

The chain links TRBV7-6 to TRBJ2-5; 7 nucleotides agree with TRBD2. Germline assignment: CDR1 SGHVS and CDR2 FNYEAQ. The J segment lost 4 bases and the V segment lost 1 base, leaving 6 bases of the junction unmatched. The CDR3 spans 15 residues. This CDR3 is CASSLGDGGGETQYF. In DNA form, the CDR3 reads TGTGCCAGCAGCTTAGGGGACGGCGGGGGAGAGACCCAGTACTTC.

With respect to this clonotype: The junction shows a germline mismatch at one end, possibly a read error. This rearrangement joins TRBV6-5 to TRBJ1-6; no reliable D call. This CDR3 is built from 15 residues. Germline CDR1 is MNHEY and CDR2 is SVGAGI. DNA of the CDR3: TGTGTCAGCAGTTACGGGAGCTCCTATAATTCACCCCTCCACTTT. Amino acids: CVSSYGSSYNSPLHF.

This clonotype turned up a few times. V and J are TRBV5-5 and TRBJ1-5; D remains ambiguous. This CDR3 has 14 residues. The V end was cut by 2 bases, the J end by 4 bases, with 10 bases between. Germline-derived CDR1 and CDR2 are SGHKS and YYEKEE (reference sequence). The CDR3 is CASSFRVGNQPQHF. DNA of the CDR3: TGTGCCAGCAGCTTTAGGGTAGGGAATCAGCCCCAGCATTTT.

CDR3 loop: CASSLAGKGLGYGYTF. The DNA for the CDR3 is TGTGCCAGCAGCTTAGCGGGAAAGGGCCTGGGCTATGGCTACACCTTC. V and J are TRBV7-9 and TRBJ1-2; the D is unclear. Deletions cut 0 bases from V and 4 bases from J, with 15 bases between. The CDR3 loop spans 16 amino acids. The germline V gene encodes CDR1 SEHNR and CDR2 FQNEAQ (reference sequence).

This clonotype was detected only a few times. The chain has TRBV5-6 and TRBJ2-2, with 9 bases that match TRBD2. Unmatched junction bases numbered 8, after V lost 0 bases and J lost 5 bases. The CDR3 spans 17 residues. Germline loops: CDR1 SGHDT, CDR2 YYEEEE. The CDR3 reads CASSLARSSGGTGELFF. The CDR3 coding sequence is TGTGCCAGCAGCTTGGCCAGAAGCAGCGGGGGGACCGGGGAGCTGTTTTTT.

This clonotype was seen only a few times. The V call is TRBV4-1, the J call TRBJ1-6; TRBD1 agrees at 8 bases. This CDR3 region has 15 residues. The V and J ends lost 1 base and 7 bases, in that order; junction bases with no gene match: 3. Germline V lookup: CDR1 MGHRA, CDR2 YSYEKL. For the CDR3, the DNA is TGCGCCAGCAGCCAAGGGACAGGGAGGAATTCACCCCTCCACTTT. This gives the protein CASSQGTGRNSPLHF.

With regard to this clonotype: One end of the junction does not line up with germline, which may come from a read error. The chain combines TRBV15 with TRBJ1-2; D unclear. The CDR3 consists of 10 residues. Germline V gene lookup returns CDR1 LNHNV and CDR2 YYDKDF (reference sequence). The CDR3 DNA follows: TGTGCCACCAGCAGGGACCGGACGATCTTC. The encoded protein is CATSRDRTIF.

The rearrangement links TRBV14 to TRBJ2-3; no clear D gene. The CDR3 consists of 16 residues. Trimming took off 4 bases at V and 2 bases at J, with 16 bases between the two ends. Looked up from germline, CDR1 is SGHDN and CDR2 is FVKESK. The CDR3 nucleotides read TGTGCCAGCAGCCCAACATTCGACGGATACACAGATACGCAGTATTTT. Its protein is CASSPTFDGYTDTQYF.

The CDR3 here is CSARDILGSGNTIYF. In nucleotides, the CDR3 is TGCAGTGCTAGAGATATACTAGGCTCTGGAAACACCATATATTTT. The chain couples TRBV20-1 to TRBJ1-3; D uncertain. Germline V gene data show CDR1 as DFQATT and CDR2 as SNEGSKA (reference sequence). CDR3 length: 15 amino acids. With 0 bases removed from V and 0 bases from J, the gap between germline ends came to 9 bases.

The V call is TRBV7-9, the J call TRBJ1-1; possibly TRBD1 for D (6 bases). The germline CDR1 and CDR2 sequences are SEHNR and FQNEAQ (reference sequence). V lost 6 bases and J lost 1, with 12 bases in between. The CDR3 spans 14 residues. CDR3 region: CASRFDRTNTEAFF. CDR3 coding DNA: TGTGCCAGCAGATTTGACAGGACGAACACTGAAGCTTTCTTT.

This clonotype was observed at least ten times. This chain uses TRBV12-5 with TRBJ1-2; D is unclear. Germline lookup yields CDR1 LGHNT and CDR2 FRNRAP. The V end lost 7 bases, the J end lost 0 bases, and 12 bases lay between the germline ends. The CDR3 has 14 amino acids. CDR3 sequence (DNA): TGTGCTAGTGCTCCCTATCGGGCTAACTATGGCTACACCTTC. Translated: CASAPYRANYGYTF.

The table lists this clonotype with a few counts. This chain joins TRBV4-1 and TRBJ2-3; 7 nucleotides align to TRBD2. V shed 0 bases and J 6 bases; nucleotides not matched to a gene: 12. The germline V gene encodes CDR1 MGHRA and CDR2 YSYEKL. The CDR3 consists of 17 residues. DNA for the CDR3: TGCGCCAGCAGCCAAGATCGTCTAGCGGAGGTTAAGGATACGCAGTATTTT. The encoded protein is CASSQDRLAEVKDTQYF.

The chain employs TRBV6-6 and TRBJ2-5, with 7 bases identical to TRBD1. Germline CDR1 and CDR2: MNHNY and SVGAGI (reference sequence). The CDR3 runs 12 residues. The trim removed 6 bases at V and 5 bases at J, leaving 3 bases unmatched. CDR3 nucleotides: TGTGCCAGCAGGCAGGGGGATGAGACCCAGTACTTC. Translated, it gives CASRQGDETQYF.